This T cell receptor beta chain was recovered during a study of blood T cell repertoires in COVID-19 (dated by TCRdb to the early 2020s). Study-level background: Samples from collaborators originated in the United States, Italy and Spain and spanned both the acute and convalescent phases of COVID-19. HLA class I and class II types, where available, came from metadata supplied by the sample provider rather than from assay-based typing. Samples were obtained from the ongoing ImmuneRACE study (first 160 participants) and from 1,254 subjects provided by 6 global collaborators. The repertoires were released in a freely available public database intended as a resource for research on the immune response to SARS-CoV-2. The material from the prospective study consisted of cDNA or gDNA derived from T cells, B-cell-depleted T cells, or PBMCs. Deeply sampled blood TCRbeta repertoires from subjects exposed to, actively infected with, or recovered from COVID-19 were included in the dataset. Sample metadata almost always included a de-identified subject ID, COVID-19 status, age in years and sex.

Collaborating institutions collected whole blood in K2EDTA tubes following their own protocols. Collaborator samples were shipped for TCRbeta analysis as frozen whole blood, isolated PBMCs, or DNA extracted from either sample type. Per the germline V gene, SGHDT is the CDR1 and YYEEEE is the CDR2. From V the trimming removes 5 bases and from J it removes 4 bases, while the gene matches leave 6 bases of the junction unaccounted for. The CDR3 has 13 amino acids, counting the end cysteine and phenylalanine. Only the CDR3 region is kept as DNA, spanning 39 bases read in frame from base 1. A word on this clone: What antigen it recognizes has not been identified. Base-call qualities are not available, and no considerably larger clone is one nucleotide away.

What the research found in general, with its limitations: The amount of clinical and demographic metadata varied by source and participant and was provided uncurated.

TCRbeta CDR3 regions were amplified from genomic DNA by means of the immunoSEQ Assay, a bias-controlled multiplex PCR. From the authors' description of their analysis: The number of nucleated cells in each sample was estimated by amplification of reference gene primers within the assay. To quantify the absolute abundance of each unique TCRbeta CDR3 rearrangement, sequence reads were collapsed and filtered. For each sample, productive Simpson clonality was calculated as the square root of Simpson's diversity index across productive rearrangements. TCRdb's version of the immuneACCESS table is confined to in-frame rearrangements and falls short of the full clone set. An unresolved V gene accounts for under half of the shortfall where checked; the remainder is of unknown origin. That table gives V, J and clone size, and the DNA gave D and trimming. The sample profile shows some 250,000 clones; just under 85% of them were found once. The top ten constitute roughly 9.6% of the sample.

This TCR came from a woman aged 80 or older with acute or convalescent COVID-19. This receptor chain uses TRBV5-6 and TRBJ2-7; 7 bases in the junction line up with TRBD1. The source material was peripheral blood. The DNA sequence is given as TGTGCCAGCAGACAGGGGCGACTGTACGAGCAGTACTTC. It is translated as CASRQGRLYEQYF.